The 23 T cell receptor beta chains below were found in one sample sequenced in a study of cytomegalovirus exposure and HLA in healthy donors. The PCR used 60 Vbeta and 13 Jbeta primers. The data were produced by immunoSEQ multiplex PCR, yet TCRdb's version contains in-frame clones alone and is incomplete. Among roughly 100,000 clones listed, approximately 82% were seen once. The sample consisted of PBMCs. Receptors originate from a man in his forties in good health and CMV-seronegative.

This rearrangement joins TRBV2 to TRBJ2-5, with 7 bases lining up with TRBD2. The CDR3 runs to 15 residues. The J segment lost 0 bases and the V segment lost 4 bases, leaving 5 bases of the junction unmatched. Germline V gives CDR1 SNHLY, CDR2 FYNNEI. As DNA, the CDR3 is TGTGCCAGCAGTGTATACGGGGGGAACCAAGAGACCCAGTACTTC. Amino acid sequence: CASSVYGGNQETQYF.

This clone was seen a handful of times. The genes are TRBV4-3 and TRBJ1-1; D might be TRBD1 (6 bases). The germline CDR1 and CDR2 sequences are LGHNA and YSLEER. The ends were cut back, 0 bases at V and 11 bases at J, with 19 bases in the middle. CDR3 length equals 15 residues. The CDR3 sequence is CASSQELGGQRAAFF. The CDR3 DNA is TGCGCCAGCAGCCAAGAGTTGGGGGGGCAACGGGCTGCTTTCTTT.

The table lists this clone with a count of one. The rearrangement links TRBV5-1 to TRBJ1-3, with D possibly TRBD1 on 6 matching bases. Trimming shortened V by 3 bases and J by 2 bases, and 18 bases separated the two germline ends. The CDR3 runs 17 residues. Germline CDR1 is SGHRS and CDR2 is YFSETQ. The CDR3 spells CASSSLPAAGAGNTIYF. In DNA form, the CDR3 reads TGCGCCAGCAGCTCCCTCCCCGCGGCAGGGGCTGGAAACACCATATATTTT.

J is TRBJ1-1 and V is TRBV9, with D unclear. The CDR3 totals 14 residues. Trimming left V 3 bases short and J 0 bases short, with 9 bases between. The germline gives CDR1 SGDLS, CDR2 YYNGEE. CDR3 region: CASSGVALNTEAFF. The CDR3 bases are TGTGCCAGCAGCGGAGTTGCTTTGAACACTGAAGCTTTCTTT.

V is TRBV29-1 and J is TRBJ2-1; 10 bases map to TRBD1. The CDR3 spans 13 residues. Germline V gene sequence: CDR1 SQVTM, CDR2 ANQGSEA. V lost 7 bases and J lost 3; bases outside the gene matches: 3. The CDR3 DNA follows: TGCAGCGGTAGGACAGGGGGCTACAATGAGCAGTTCTTC. Translation: CSGRTGGYNEQFF.

This chain uses TRBV6-6 with TRBJ1-1, with 8 bases aligning to TRBD1. CDR1 is MNHNY, CDR2 SVGAGI, per germline (reference sequence). The CDR3 consists of 16 residues. Trimming at V came to 4 bases and at J to 3 bases, leaving 10 bases not matched to a gene. The CDR3 is CASSSERTGRYTEAFF. The CDR3 DNA is TGTGCCAGCAGTTCGGAACGGACAGGGCGGTACACTGAAGCTTTCTTT.

This clone was counted a single time. Compared with germline, one end of the junction differs, possibly owing to a read error. The chain links TRBV7-6 to TRBJ2-1; a weak D match, TRBD2 (5 bases). The germline V gene has CDR1 SGHVS and CDR2 FNYEAQ. CDR3 length: 13 residues. CDR3 sequence (DNA): TGTGCCGGCAGCTTGGGAGATCATGATGAGCAGTTCTTC. Translating it yields CAGSLGDHDEQFF.

The chain employs TRBV6-5 and TRBJ1-1; D is perhaps TRBD1 (5 bases). The CDR3 contains 14 residues. Germline CDR1 and CDR2: MNHEY and SVGAGI. The ends were cut back, 0 bases at V and 5 bases at J, with 10 bases in the middle. The CDR3 protein is CASSYSAGRTEAFF. The CDR3 DNA reads as TGTGCCAGCAGTTACTCTGCGGGGCGGACTGAAGCTTTCTTT.

This chain uses TRBV6-1 with TRBJ1-2; D is unresolved. Germline CDR1 reads MNHNS; CDR2 reads SASEGT. Deletions cut 3 bases from V and 8 bases from J, with 10 bases between. The CDR3 runs 12 residues. CDR3 amino acids: CASSDAFGGYTF. CDR3 sequence (DNA): TGTGCCAGCAGTGACGCCTTCGGGGGCTACACCTTC.

The chain employs TRBV7-3 and TRBJ2-6, with a possible D match to TRBD1 (6 bases). CDR3 length: 12 residues. Germline CDR1 SGHTA, CDR2 FQGTGA. Between the trimmed V and J ends, which lost 4 bases and 15 bases, there was a span of 13 bases. CDR3 amino acids: CASSSTQGTLTF. In nucleotides, the CDR3 is TGTGCCAGCAGCTCCACCCAGGGGACCCTGACTTTC.

This sequence joins TRBV5-1 and TRBJ2-7; 9 bases fit TRBD1. The CDR3 is 14 residues long. Germline V CDR1 and CDR2: SGHRS, YFSETQ. The V segment lost 4 bases and the J segment 4 bases; nucleotides outside the gene matches: 6. In nucleotides, the CDR3 is TGCGCCAGCAGCGGGGACAGGGTATGGTACGAGCAGTACTTC. Amino acid sequence: CASSGDRVWYEQYF.

This clone was recorded once. This rearrangement joins TRBV30 to TRBJ1-6; D is perhaps TRBD1 (6 bases). This CDR3 comprises 14 residues. V was shortened by 2 bases and J by 7 bases, with 12 bases between the two germline ends. Germline V gene sequence: CDR1 GTSNPN, CDR2 SVGIG (reference sequence). The CDR3: CAWSLQGSNSPLHF. CDR3 bases: TGTGCCTGGAGTCTGCAGGGGTCCAATTCACCCCTCCACTTT.

The V call is TRBV5-1, the J call TRBJ2-7, with 12 bases aligning to TRBD1. Losses at the gene ends were 4 bases for V and 4 bases for J; bases not matched to a gene: 3. In germline, CDR1 is SGHRS, CDR2 YFSETQ. The CDR3 has 14 residues. The DNA for the CDR3 is TGCGCCAGCAGCCGGGGACAGGGGGCTTACGAGCAGTACTTC. It translates to CASSRGQGAYEQYF.

In the case of this clone: The sample contains more than one DNA sequence encoding this CDR3. This chain uses TRBV18 with TRBJ2-7, with D possibly matching TRBD1 (6 bases). Germline values: CDR1 KGHSH, CDR2 LQKENI. Trimming pared 3 bases from V and 3 bases from J, leaving 9 bases between. CDR3 length: 13 amino acids. CDR3 region: CASSPRDNYEQYF. For the CDR3, the DNA is TGTGCCAGCTCACCCCGGGACAACTACGAGCAGTACTTC.

This clone has just a few counts. This chain uses TRBV19 with TRBJ2-1; 12 bases agree with TRBD2. With V trimmed by 3 bases and J by 15 bases, 15 bases remained unmatched. Germline V gene sequence: CDR1 LNHDA, CDR2 SQIVND (reference sequence). This CDR3 is built from 16 residues. CDR3 amino acids: CASSIAGTSGLPGRFF. CDR3 in DNA: TGTGCCAGTAGTATTGCCGGGACTAGCGGGCTACCGGGACGGTTCTTC.

The chain links TRBV6-4 to TRBJ1-2; 9 bases line up with TRBD1. Germline trimming cut 6 bases from V and 8 bases from J; bases unmatched to any gene: 10. The CDR3 loop spans 14 amino acids. From germline, CDR1 is MRHNA and CDR2 SNTAGT. In DNA, the CDR3 is TGTGCCAGCAGCGAACAGGGGGCTGTCGGCGGCTACACCTTC. Translated, it gives CASSEQGAVGGYTF.

This clone came up once. The chain joins TRBV29-1 to TRBJ2-6; the D gene is possibly TRBD1 (5 bases). The CDR3 is 13 residues long. Trimming stripped 6 bases from V and 4 bases from J, with 10 bases between. Germline CDR1 SQVTM, CDR2 ANQGSEA. The CDR3 nucleotides read TGCAGCGTCCAGGGTTCCGGGGCCAACGTCCTGACTTTC. Protein product: CSVQGSGANVLTF.

About this clone itself: An end of the junction differs from the germline gene, which may be a read error. The V gene is TRBV13, the J gene TRBJ1-6; D not resolved. The CDR3 covers 15 residues. Looked up from germline, CDR1 is PRHDT and CDR2 is FYEKMQ (reference sequence). CDR3 sequence: CASSLGLLTGSPLHF. CDR3 in DNA: TGTGCCAGCAGCCTAGGGCTTCTGACGGGTTCACCCCTCCACTTT.

The V gene is TRBV15, the J gene TRBJ1-5; D gene ambiguous. Trimming removed 0 bases at V and 7 bases at J, with 16 bases between. The CDR3 sequence is 16 residues long. In germline, CDR1 is LNHNV, CDR2 YYDKDF (reference sequence). DNA for the CDR3: TGTGCCACCAGCAGAGATGAGGGAGGGCTCTGGCAGCCCCAGCATTTT. It translates to CATSRDEGGLWQPQHF.

This clone was detected once. This chain joins TRBV7-3 and TRBJ1-1; weak D call: TRBD1 (5 bases). The ends were cut back, 0 bases at V and 6 bases at J, with 8 bases in the middle. The CDR3 loop spans 13 amino acids. CDR1 is SGHTA, CDR2 FQGTGA, per germline. CDR3 loop: CASSLTWGAEAFF. Here the CDR3 DNA reads TGTGCCAGCAGCTTAACGTGGGGGGCTGAAGCTTTCTTT.

J is TRBJ1-1 and V is TRBV30; D is undetermined. CDR1 and CDR2 from the germline V gene are GTSNPN and SVGIG (reference sequence). Trimming cost V 0 bases and J 6 bases, with 8 bases left between them. The CDR3 is 12 amino acids. The CDR3 region is CAWSVSVAEAFF. CDR3 in DNA: TGTGCCTGGAGTGTCTCTGTAGCTGAAGCTTTCTTT.

To note about this clone: A junction boundary mismatches the germline segment, possibly from a read error. The chain carries TRBV4-1 and TRBJ1-2; the D is unclear. Germline CDR1 MGHRA, CDR2 YSYEKL. CDR3 length: 15 amino acids. CDR3 amino acids: CASSQLYRANYGYTF. The CDR3 DNA sequence: TGCGCCAGCAGCCAGTTATACCGAGCTAACTATGGCTACACTTTC.

The V and J genes are TRBV6-1 and TRBJ1-2, with TRBD1 as a possible D gene (5 bases). The CDR3 runs to 13 residues. Germline CDR1 is MNHNS and CDR2 is SASEGT. The V gene lost 7 bases and the J gene lost 7 bases, with 16 bases spanning the gap. The CDR3 DNA sequence: TGTGCCAGCACCCTGGGTCCGGGGGGTGGCTACACCTTC. Protein sequence: CASTLGPGGGYTF.